This TCR beta chain stems from a study of metastatic and nonmetastatic thyroid tumors. For the study at large: Comparative analysis of repertoires was undertaken across blood and tumor or nodule tissue obtained from malignant and benign thyroid patients.

Trimming cost V 3 bases and J 7 bases, with 14 bases left between them. Germline CDR1 is SGHTS and CDR2 is YDEGEE. The CDR3 runs 15 residues. The study's findings and limits: According to reports, the diversity of TCR beta was significantly higher in malignant thyroid tumors than in benign nodules, and this held in both blood and tumor samples.

As handled by the study authors: CDR3 differences across clinicopathological groups were used to build a distant-metastasis classifier for papillary thyroid cancer. MiXCR reprocessed the PCR reads for TCRdb. The V and J calls and clone size are TCRdb's, not the authors'. This sample has approximately 38,000 clones, with around 16% found just once. This clone was detected a few times. The antigen remains undetermined. All patients reached thyroid surgery having received no treatment beforehand. The sequence was obtained from a female donor with papillary thyroid cancer or a benign thyroid nodule (not recorded which). Some clones in this sample may be carry-over from other donors' samples. V usage is TRBV5-8 and J usage is TRBJ1-6, with D possibly matching TRBD1 (5 bases). Source material: blood. The CDR3 protein is CASSSATELNSPLHF. CDR3 bases: TGTGCCAGCAGCTCCGCGACAGAGTTAAATTCACCCCTCCACTTT.